Reported below is one T cell receptor (beta chain). Its antigen remains unidentified. The CDR3 contains 14 residues. CDR1 SGHRS and CDR2 YFSETQ come from the germline V gene. The data originate from a study of blood T cells in healthy people across ages. Overall study results and limits: Donors of long life had a larger count of naive CD4+ cells and greater diversity than aged donors. Across the age range, TCR beta diversity per million T cells fell in a roughly linear way. The study could not conclusively compare naive and antigen-experienced cells, given its unsorted PBMCs.

For the second PCR, which ran for roughly 7 to 11 cycles, a sample-barcoded 5' primer and a J-beta primer mix were used. A template-switch adaptor that had 12 random nucleotides put a tag on each cDNA molecule. TCRdb re-called the 5' RACE reads through MiXCR, storing one row per CDR3 protein. Of some 1.8 million distinct CDR3 sequences in the sample, around 40% are singletons; the top ten hold 23%. The chain uses TRBV5-1 and TRBJ2-4; a possible D gene is TRBD1 (6 bases). The DNA end is more similar to TRBJ2-7, so the J call may be wrong. The material sequenced was blood. This sequence originates from a human donor in good health. The CDR3 spells CASSLVTGCSEQYF. The CDR3 DNA follows: TGCGCCAGCAGCTTGGTCACAGGGTGCTCCGAGCAGTACTTC.